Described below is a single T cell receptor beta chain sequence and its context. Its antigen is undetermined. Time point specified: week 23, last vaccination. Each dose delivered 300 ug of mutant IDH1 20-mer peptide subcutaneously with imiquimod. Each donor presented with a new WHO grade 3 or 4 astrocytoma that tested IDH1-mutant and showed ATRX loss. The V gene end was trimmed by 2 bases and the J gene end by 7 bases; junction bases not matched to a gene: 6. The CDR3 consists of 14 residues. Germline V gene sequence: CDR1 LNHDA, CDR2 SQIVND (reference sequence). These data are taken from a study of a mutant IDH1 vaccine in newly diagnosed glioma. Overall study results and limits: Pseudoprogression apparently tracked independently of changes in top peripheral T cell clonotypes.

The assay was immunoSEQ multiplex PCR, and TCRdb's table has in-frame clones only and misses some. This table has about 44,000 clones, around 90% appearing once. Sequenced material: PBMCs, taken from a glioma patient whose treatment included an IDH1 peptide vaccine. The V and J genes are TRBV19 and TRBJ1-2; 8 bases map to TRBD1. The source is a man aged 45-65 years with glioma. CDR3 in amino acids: CASSITAGGGGYTF. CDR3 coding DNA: TGTGCCAGTAGTATAACGGCAGGGGGCGGTGGCTACACCTTC. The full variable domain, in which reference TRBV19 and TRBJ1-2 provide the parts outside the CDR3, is DGGITQSPKYLFRKEGQNVTLSCEQNLNHDAMYWYRQDPGQGLRLIYYSQIVNDFQKGDIAEGYSVSREKKESFPLTVTSAQKNPTAFYLCASSITAGGGGYTFGSGTRLTVV.